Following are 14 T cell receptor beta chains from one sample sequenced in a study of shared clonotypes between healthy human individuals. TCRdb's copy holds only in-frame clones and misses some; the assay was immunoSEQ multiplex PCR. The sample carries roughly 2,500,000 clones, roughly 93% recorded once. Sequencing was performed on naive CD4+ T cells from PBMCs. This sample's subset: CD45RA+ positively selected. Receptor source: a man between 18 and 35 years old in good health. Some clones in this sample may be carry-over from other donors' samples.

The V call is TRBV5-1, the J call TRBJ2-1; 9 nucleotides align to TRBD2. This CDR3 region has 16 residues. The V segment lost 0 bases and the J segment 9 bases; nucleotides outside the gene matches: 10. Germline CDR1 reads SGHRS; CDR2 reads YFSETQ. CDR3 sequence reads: CASSLALAGRVPEQFF. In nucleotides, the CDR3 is TGCGCCAGCAGCTTGGCTCTAGCGGGAAGGGTCCCTGAGCAGTTCTTC.

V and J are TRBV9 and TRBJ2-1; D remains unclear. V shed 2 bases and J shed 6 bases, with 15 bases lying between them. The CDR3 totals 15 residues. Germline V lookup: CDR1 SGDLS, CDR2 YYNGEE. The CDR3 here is CASSVITAARNEQFF. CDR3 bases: TGTGCCAGCAGCGTGATAACCGCCGCTCGCAATGAGCAGTTCTTC.

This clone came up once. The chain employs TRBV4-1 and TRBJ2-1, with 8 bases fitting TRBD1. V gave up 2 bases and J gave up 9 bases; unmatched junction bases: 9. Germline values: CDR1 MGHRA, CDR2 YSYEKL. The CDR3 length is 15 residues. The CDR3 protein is CASSQQGARVGEQFF. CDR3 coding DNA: TGCGCCAGCAGCCAACAGGGGGCCAGGGTAGGTGAGCAGTTCTTC.

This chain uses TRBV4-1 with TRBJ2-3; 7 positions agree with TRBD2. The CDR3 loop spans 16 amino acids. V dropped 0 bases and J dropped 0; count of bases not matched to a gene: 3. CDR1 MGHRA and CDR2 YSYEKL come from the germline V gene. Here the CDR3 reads CASSQDPSGSTDTQYF. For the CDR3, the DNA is TGCGCCAGCAGCCAAGATCCTAGCGGTAGCACAGATACGCAGTATTTT.

In nucleotides, the CDR3 is TGTGCCAGCAGTTTAGCCTCAGGGGTCTCCGAGCAGTACTTC. This sequence encodes CASSLASGVSEQYF. The genes are TRBV28 and TRBJ2-7; a possible D gene is TRBD1 (6 bases). This CDR3 contains 14 residues. The germline gives CDR1 MDHEN, CDR2 SYDVKM. The V end was cut by 2 bases, the J end by 6 bases, with 14 bases between.

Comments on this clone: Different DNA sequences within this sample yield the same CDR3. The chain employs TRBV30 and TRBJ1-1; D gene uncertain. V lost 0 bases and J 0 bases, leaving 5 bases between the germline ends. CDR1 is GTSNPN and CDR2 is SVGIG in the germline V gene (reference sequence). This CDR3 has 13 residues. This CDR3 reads CAWSVQVNTEAFF. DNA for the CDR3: TGTGCCTGGAGTGTACAAGTGAACACTGAAGCTTTCTTT.

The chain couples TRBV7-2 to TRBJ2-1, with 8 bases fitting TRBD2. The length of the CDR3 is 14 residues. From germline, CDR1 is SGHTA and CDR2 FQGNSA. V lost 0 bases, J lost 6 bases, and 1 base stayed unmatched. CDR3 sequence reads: CASSLATSANEQFF. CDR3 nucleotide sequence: TGTGCCAGCAGCTTAGCGACTAGCGCCAATGAGCAGTTCTTC.

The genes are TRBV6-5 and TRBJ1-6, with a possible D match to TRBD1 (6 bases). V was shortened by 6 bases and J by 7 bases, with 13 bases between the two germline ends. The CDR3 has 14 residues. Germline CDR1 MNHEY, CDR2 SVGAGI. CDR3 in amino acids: CASSPLQGNSPLHF. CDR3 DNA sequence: TGTGCCAGCAGCCCCCTCCAGGGGAATTCACCCCTCCACTTT.

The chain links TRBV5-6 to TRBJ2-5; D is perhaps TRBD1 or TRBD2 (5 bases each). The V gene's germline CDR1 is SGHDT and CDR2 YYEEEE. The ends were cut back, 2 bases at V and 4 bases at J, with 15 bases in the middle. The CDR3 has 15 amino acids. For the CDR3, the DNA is TGTGCCAGCAGCTTCTCTTGGGGCGCGGGAGAGACCCAGTACTTC. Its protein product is CASSFSWGAGETQYF.

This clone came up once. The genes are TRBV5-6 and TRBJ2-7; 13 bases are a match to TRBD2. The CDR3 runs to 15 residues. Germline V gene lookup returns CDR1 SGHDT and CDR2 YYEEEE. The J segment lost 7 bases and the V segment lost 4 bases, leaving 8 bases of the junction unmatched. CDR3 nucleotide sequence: TGTGCCAGCAGCGCGACGACTAGCGGGAGGTATGAGCAGTACTTC. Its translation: CASSATTSGRYEQYF. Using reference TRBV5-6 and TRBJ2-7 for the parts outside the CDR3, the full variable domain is DAGVTQSPTHLIKTRGQQVTLRCSPKSGHDTVSWYQQALGQGPQFIFQYYEEEERQRGNFPDRFSGHQFPNYSSELNVNALLLGDSALYLCASSATTSGRYEQYFGPGTRLTVT.

Here the CDR3 DNA reads TGTGCCCCCAAGGATTCTGGGGCCAACGTCCTGACTTTC. Translation gives CAPKDSGANVLTF. V gene TRBV28 combines with J gene TRBJ2-6; D is unresolved. V lost 11 bases and J lost 1, with 9 bases in between. The CDR3 has 13 amino acids. The germline V gene has CDR1 MDHEN and CDR2 SYDVKM.

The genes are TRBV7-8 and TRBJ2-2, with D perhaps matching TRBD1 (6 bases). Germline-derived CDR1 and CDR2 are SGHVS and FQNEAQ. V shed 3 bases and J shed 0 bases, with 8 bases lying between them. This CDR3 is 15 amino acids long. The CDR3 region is CASSFGQSNTGELFF. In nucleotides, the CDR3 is TGTGCCAGCAGCTTTGGACAGTCGAACACCGGGGAGCTGTTTTTT.

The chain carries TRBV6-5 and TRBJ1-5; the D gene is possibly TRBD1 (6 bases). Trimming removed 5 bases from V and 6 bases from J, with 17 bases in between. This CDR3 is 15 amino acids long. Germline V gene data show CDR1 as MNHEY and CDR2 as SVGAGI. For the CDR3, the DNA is TGTGCCAGCAGTATCCGCACAGGGAGCGGTCAGCCCCAGCATTTT. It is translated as CASSIRTGSGQPQHF.

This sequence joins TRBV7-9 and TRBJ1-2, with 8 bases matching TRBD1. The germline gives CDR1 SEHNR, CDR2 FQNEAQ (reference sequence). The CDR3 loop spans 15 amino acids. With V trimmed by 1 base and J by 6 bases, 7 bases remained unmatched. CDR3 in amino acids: CASSLDTGGADGYTF. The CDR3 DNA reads TGTGCCAGCAGCTTAGACACAGGGGGGGCGGATGGCTACACCTTC.